This is a list of T cell receptor beta chains from one sample in a study of T cell responses to AZD1222 COVID-19 vaccine. The table came from immunoSEQ multiplex PCR; TCRdb's copy has only in-frame clones and leaves some out. Counted here are about 120,000 clones, roughly nine tenths occurring once; the ten biggest clones make up 2.4%. Sample: peripheral blood, taken on day 0 of AZD1222 vaccination. The source of these receptors is an adult in good health. The CDR3 runs from the conserved cysteine through the conserved F or W.

V	J	CDR3
TRBV20-1	TRBJ1-2	CSCARDYGYTF
TRBV6-1	TRBJ2-7	CASSRDSTYEQYF
TRBV10-3	TRBJ2-7	CAIRERTSGNYEQYF
TRBV28	TRBJ2-5	CASSLKWQGKTQYF
TRBV19	TRBJ1-1	CASSRGMGTEAFF
TRBV25-1	TRBJ1-1	CASSEYATEAFF
TRBV24-1	TRBJ2-1	CATSDVTGGAYNEQFF
TRBV9	TRBJ2-3	CASSVVGQGVVDTQYF
TRBV7-3	TRBJ2-3	CASSPYGSGQMTSTDTQYF
TRBV28	TRBJ2-4	CASSAVAKNIQYF
TRBV28	TRBJ2-5	CASSPGKGLVGWETQYF
TRBV3-1/TRBV3-2	TRBJ2-7	CASSHAGTGTYEQYF
TRBV27	TRBJ1-6	CASSFIGYSPLHF
TRBV18	TRBJ1-2	CASSGTGRYGYTF
TRBV11-2	TRBJ2-1	CASSLVVASGSHEQFF
TRBV19	TRBJ2-7	CASSLDVRGEQYF
TRBV30	TRBJ2-6	CAWRWVSGANVLTF
TRBV30	TRBJ2-7	CAWGTSGQQYF
TRBV5-1	TRBJ2-1	CASSLVSPPSYNEQFF
TRBV28	TRBJ2-5	CASSLYGLKETQYF
TRBV27	TRBJ2-2	CASSFRSTNTGELFF
TRBV28	TRBJ2-5	CASSLLTAGGETQYF
TRBV28	TRBJ1-6	CASSLSASNSPLHF
TRBV19	TRBJ1-5	CASSMTAYSNQPQHF
TRBV30	TRBJ1-1	CAWRRDSNTEAFF
TRBV7-2	TRBJ1-5	CASSLRGRSNQPQHF
TRBV14	TRBJ2-1	CASSQELIAGNEQFF
TRBV5-1	TRBJ1-4	CASSLVTGLTGEKLFF
TRBV5-1	TRBJ2-1	CASRLVGQNNEQFF
TRBV19	TRBJ2-3	CASNPGVAGGGDTQYF
TRBV27	TRBJ2-1	CASSPGPSGSYNEQFF
TRBV28	TRBJ2-7	CASSSPGTASYEQYF
TRBV15	TRBJ2-7	CATSRVGGEQYF
TRBV9	TRBJ2-1	CASSVALAGGGDEQFF
TRBV27	TRBJ2-7	CASSFLAKPYEQYF
TRBV3-1/TRBV3-2	TRBJ2-7	CASSHFAGSYEQYF
TRBV7-2	TRBJ1-3	CASSQRQSSSGNTIYF
TRBV30	TRBJ2-4	CAWSVLAGVNQYF
TRBV11-1	TRBJ2-5	CASSQRGPIQETQYF
TRBV7-3	TRBJ2-3	CASSLHGGSSDTQYF
TRBV27	TRBJ2-7	CASSLRRSNRGPSQPYEQYF
TRBV2	TRBJ2-4	CASRPGTSGRILAKNIQYF
TRBV28	TRBJ1-1	CASSAWAGVGNTEAFF
TRBV15	TRBJ2-1	CATSREASRDGEQFF